One T cell receptor (beta chain) is described in this entry. The data were taken from a study of blood T cell repertoires in COVID-19. As for the study in general: PBMCs, B-cell-depleted T cells, or T cells provided the cDNA or gDNA that made up the material.

Profiled with immunoSEQ multiplex PCR; TCRdb holds only in-frame clones, not every one. The sample yields a few hundred thousand clones, around 82% seen once. Between the trimmed V and J ends, which lost 3 bases and 0 bases, there was a span of 8 bases. The CDR3 is 14 residues long. CDR1 and CDR2 (germline): LNHDA, SQIVND (reference sequence). The chain has TRBV19 and TRBJ1-1; D is unresolved. This sequence was found in a man in his fifties with active or convalescent COVID-19. The sequencing input was peripheral blood. The DNA for the CDR3 is TGTGCCAGTAGTATCCTAGGAGTGAACACTGAAGCTTTCTTT. The encoded protein is CASSILGVNTEAFF.